The 3 T cell receptor beta chains presented below share a single source sample, sequenced in a study of cytomegalovirus exposure and HLA in healthy donors. 60 Vbeta and 13 Jbeta primers were used in PCR. Sequenced by immunoSEQ multiplex PCR; TCRdb stores in-frame clones only, minus some. The sample has some 150,000 clones, about 87% seen once. Sequencing input: PBMCs. The receptors derive from a woman between 25 and 40 years old in good health and CMV-seronegative.

The rearrangement joins TRBV7-2 to TRBJ2-5; a weak D match, TRBD2 (6 bases). Trimming cost V 1 base and J 5 bases, with 17 bases left between them. The CDR3 spans 16 residues. Germline values: CDR1 SGHTA, CDR2 FQGNSA. As DNA, the CDR3 is TGTGCCAGCAGCTTAGGTCGGCTAGCGAGAGGCGAGACCCAGTACTTC. Encoded protein: CASSLGRLARGETQYF.

V gene TRBV12-5 combines with J gene TRBJ2-2, with 11 bases fitting TRBD2. CDR1 and CDR2 from the germline V gene are LGHNT and FRNRAP. The ends lost 8 bases at V and 9 bases at J; junction bases unmatched: 8. The CDR3 runs 14 residues. The CDR3 nucleotides are TGTGCTAGTAGTCCTAGCGGGAGGTTCCGGGAGCTGTTTTTT. This codes for CASSPSGRFRELFF.

This chain connects TRBV9 to TRBJ1-2; D ambiguous. Germline V CDR1 and CDR2: SGDLS, YYNGEE. The V end was cut by 1 base, the J end by 8 bases, with 27 bases between. The length of the CDR3 is 18 residues. In DNA, the CDR3 is TGTGCCAGCAGCGTATCGGGCCGCCTACGGGATCCTCTATTCGGCTACACCTTC. It specifies CASSVSGRLRDPLFGYTF.